Sequencing of this T cell receptor beta chain was carried out in a study of beta chain features in type 1 diabetes. The study's findings and limits: When cDNA is sequenced, cells with high TCR expression could be over-represented.

Trimming removed 5 bases at V and 5 bases at J, with 9 bases between. CDR1 is SGHVS, CDR2 FQNEAQ, per germline. This CDR3 comprises 12 residues. All of the isolated RNA was reverse transcribed, so expressed TCRB transcripts were sequenced. A few million reads were obtained on average from naive, central memory and regulatory T cell samples. TCRdb's copy holds only in-frame clones and misses some; the assay was immunoSEQ multiplex PCR. The table shows 200,000 to 250,000 clones, with 9.6% occurring only once. Worth noting for this clone: Its antigen is still unknown.

The chain couples TRBV7-8 to TRBJ2-5; possible D gene TRBD1, 5 bases. The sequenced sample was naive CD4+ T cells from blood. The clonotype comes from a woman aged 18-35 years in good health. The DNA of the CDR3 is TGTGCCAGCAGCCAGGGCCCGGAGACCCAGTACTTC. The encoded protein is CASSQGPETQYF.